The clone carrying this T cell receptor beta chain turned up a few times. Its antigen remains unknown. This specimen comes from a study of beta chain features in type 1 diabetes. Study-wide results and limits: A greater similarity of naive, central memory and Treg TCRB repertoires was seen among patients than among healthy donors.

Germline trimming cut 5 bases from V and 8 bases from J; bases unmatched to any gene: 11. Germline V gene lookup returns CDR1 SGHTA and CDR2 FQGNSA. The CDR3 runs to 17 residues. The authors sorted CD4+ naive, central memory, regulatory and stem cell-like memory cells via CD45RO/CCR7/CD25/CD127/CD95/CD27. The whole isolated RNA underwent reverse transcription, so sequencing captured expressed TCRB transcripts. The data were produced by immunoSEQ multiplex PCR, yet TCRdb's version contains in-frame clones alone and is incomplete. Of 620,000 or so clones detected, about 16% appear once; the ten largest clones hold 0.09% to 0.095%.

The TCR sequence derives from a man aged 18 to 29 in good health. V and J are TRBV7-2 and TRBJ2-3; 15 nucleotides match TRBD2. Material: naive CD4+ T cells from blood. The CDR3 sequence: CASSPAGLAGGRGTQYF. CDR3 nucleotides: TGTGCCAGCAGCCCCGCCGGACTAGCGGGGGGGCGGGGTACGCAGTATTTT. The variable domain in full, with the rest retrieved from reference TRBV7-2 and TRBJ2-3, is GAGVSQSPSNKVTEKGKDVELRCDPISGHTALYWYRQSLGQGLEFLIYFQGNSAPDKSGLPSDRFSAERTGGSVSTLTIQRTQQEDSAVYLCASSPAGLAGGRGTQYFGPGTRLTVL.